The rows below give T cell receptor beta chains drawn from one sample of a study of blood T cell repertoires in COVID-19. The data were produced by immunoSEQ multiplex PCR, yet TCRdb's version contains in-frame clones alone and is incomplete. The table lists around 60,000 clones, about 70% of them singletons, with 15% to 20% in the top ten. Sequenced material: peripheral blood. Receptors originate from a woman aged 45 to 65 with active or convalescent COVID-19. CDR3s include the opening cysteine and the closing phenylalanine or tryptophan. Each record gives: V gene, D gene, clone size, J gene, CDR3 DNA, CDR3 protein. D genes are given only for firm matches. The size of a clone is reported for some rows only, either as once, few or many, or as a class for expanded clones.

v_gene: TRBV2
d_gene: NA
abundance: NA
j_gene: TRBJ1-1
CDR3nt: TGTGCCAGCAGTGAAGAGGTGGGCGTCGCTGAAGCTTTCTTT
CDR3aa: CASSEEVGVAEAFF

v_gene: TRBV11-2
d_gene: NA
abundance: once
j_gene: TRBJ2-5
CDR3nt: TGTGCCAGCAGCCAGTTGACGGGTCTAGGGACCCAGTACTTC
CDR3aa: CASSQLTGLGTQYF

v_gene: TRBV30
d_gene: NA
abundance: NA
j_gene: TRBJ1-5
CDR3nt: TGTGCCTGGAGTGGGGGGGACTCATATAGCAATCAGCCCCAGCATTTT
CDR3aa: CAWSGGDSYSNQPQHF

v_gene: TRBV15
d_gene: NA
abundance: NA
j_gene: TRBJ2-7
CDR3nt: TGTGCCACCAGCAGGGACCAGGGCAGCTCCTACGAGCAGTACTTC
CDR3aa: CATSRDQGSSYEQYF

v_gene: TRBV5-1
d_gene: TRBD1
abundance: few
j_gene: TRBJ2-7
CDR3nt: TGCGCCAGCAGCCCCGGACAGGGAATCTACGAGCAGTACTTC
CDR3aa: CASSPGQGIYEQYF

v_gene: TRBV30
d_gene: NA
abundance: NA
j_gene: TRBJ2-7
CDR3nt: TGTGCCTGGGGTGGGAGCTACGAGCAGTACTTC
CDR3aa: CAWGGSYEQYF

v_gene: TRBV5-4
d_gene: NA
abundance: once
j_gene: TRBJ1-5
CDR3nt: TGTGCCAGCAGCTTGTGGGCAGGGGATCAGCCCCAGCATTTT
CDR3aa: CASSLWAGDQPQHF

v_gene: TRBV7-9
d_gene: TRBD2
abundance: NA
j_gene: TRBJ2-2
CDR3nt: TGTGCCAGCAGCCCGGCCGTAAGGACTAGCGGGAGGTGGACCGGGGAGCTGTTTTTT
CDR3aa: CASSPAVRTSGRWTGELFF

v_gene: TRBV7-9
d_gene: NA
abundance: once
j_gene: TRBJ1-2
CDR3nt: TGTGCCAGCAGCGTTCACAGGGAGCCTAACTATGGCTACACCTTC
CDR3aa: CASSVHREPNYGYTF

v_gene: TRBV5-6
d_gene: NA
abundance: NA
j_gene: TRBJ2-1
CDR3nt: TGTGCCAGCAGCCCCCAACAGGGAAGGTACAATGAGCAGTTCTTC
CDR3aa: CASSPQQGRYNEQFF

v_gene: TRBV5-5
d_gene: NA
abundance: few
j_gene: TRBJ1-4
CDR3nt: TGTGCCAGCAGCCTAAGGACTTTCGGTGAAAAACTGTTTTTT
CDR3aa: CASSLRTFGEKLFF

v_gene: TRBV19
d_gene: TRBD1
abundance: NA
j_gene: TRBJ2-2
CDR3nt: TGTGCCAGCACCAGGGGGTCGAACACCGGGGAGCTGTTTTTT
CDR3aa: CASTRGSNTGELFF

v_gene: TRBV6-1
d_gene: TRBD1
abundance: NA
j_gene: TRBJ2-7
CDR3nt: TGTGCCAGCAATGAAGGGACAGACGCCTACGAGCAGTACTTC
CDR3aa: CASNEGTDAYEQYF

v_gene: TRBV5-8
d_gene: NA
abundance: NA
j_gene: TRBJ1-5
CDR3nt: TGTGCCAGCAGCTTGTTCTTAGGACAGTTTAGCAATCAGCCCCAGCATTTT
CDR3aa: CASSLFLGQFSNQPQHF

v_gene: TRBV28
d_gene: NA
abundance: many
j_gene: TRBJ1-5
CDR3nt: TGTGCCAGTTACAGGTATAGCAATCAGCCCCAGCATTTT
CDR3aa: CASYRYSNQPQHF

v_gene: TRBV18
d_gene: NA
abundance: NA
j_gene: TRBJ1-1
CDR3nt: TGTGCCAGCTCTCCGAGTTTCGAAGCTTTCTTT
CDR3aa: CASSPSFEAFF

v_gene: TRBV10-1
d_gene: NA
abundance: many
j_gene: TRBJ2-3
CDR3nt: TGCGCCAGCAGCCGGTCCCAGGCAGATACGCAGTATTTT
CDR3aa: CASSRSQADTQYF

v_gene: TRBV7-9
d_gene: TRBD1
abundance: few
j_gene: TRBJ1-4
CDR3nt: TGTGCCAGCAGCTTGCGGACAGGACGTCGAGAAAAACTGTTTTTT
CDR3aa: CASSLRTGRREKLFF

v_gene: TRBV27
d_gene: NA
abundance: NA
j_gene: TRBJ1-5
CDR3nt: TGTGCCAGCAGTTTTGGGAGAAATCAGCCCCAGCATTTT
CDR3aa: CASSFGRNQPQHF

v_gene: TRBV10-3
d_gene: TRBD1
abundance: NA
j_gene: TRBJ2-5
CDR3nt: TGTGCCACCTGGACAGGGGAAGAGACCCAGTACTTC
CDR3aa: CATWTGEETQYF

v_gene: TRBV7-9
d_gene: NA
abundance: once
j_gene: TRBJ2-3
CDR3nt: TGTGCCAGCAGTTCAGCAGATACGCAGTATTTT
CDR3aa: CASSSADTQYF

v_gene: TRBV10-2
d_gene: NA
abundance: few
j_gene: TRBJ2-3
CDR3nt: TGCGCCAGCAGTGAAGTGGGCCGTACAGATACGCAGTATTTT
CDR3aa: CASSEVGRTDTQYF

v_gene: TRBV5-6
d_gene: TRBD1
abundance: NA
j_gene: TRBJ1-1
CDR3nt: TGTGCCAGCAGCGGGACAGTGCCCACTGAAGCTTTCTTT
CDR3aa: CASSGTVPTEAFF

v_gene: TRBV9
d_gene: NA
abundance: NA
j_gene: TRBJ2-1
CDR3nt: TGTGCCAGCAGTGATTTGAGCTCCTACAATGAGCAGTTCTTC
CDR3aa: CASSDLSSYNEQFF

v_gene: TRBV6-6
d_gene: TRBD1
abundance: few
j_gene: TRBJ1-5
CDR3nt: TGTGCCAGCAGTCCGGGGGACAGGGTCAATCAGCCCCAGCATTTT
CDR3aa: CASSPGDRVNQPQHF

v_gene: TRBV27
d_gene: TRBD1
abundance: NA
j_gene: TRBJ1-3
CDR3nt: TGTGCCAGCAGTTCCGGACAGGACCTAGGAGGCACCATATATTTT
CDR3aa: CASSSGQDLGGTIYF

v_gene: TRBV18
d_gene: TRBD1
abundance: NA
j_gene: TRBJ1-5
CDR3nt: TGTGCCAGCTCAACCGACAGGGGGAATATTCAGCCCCAGCATTTT
CDR3aa: CASSTDRGNIQPQHF

v_gene: TRBV4-2
d_gene: TRBD2
abundance: NA
j_gene: TRBJ2-2
CDR3nt: TGTGCCAGCAGCCAAGATCCGGGACTACCCAACACCGGGGAGCTGTTTTTT
CDR3aa: CASSQDPGLPNTGELFF

v_gene: TRBV19
d_gene: TRBD2
abundance: few
j_gene: TRBJ2-6
CDR3nt: TGTGCCAGTAGTATGATAAGCGGGAGGCCCCCCGGGGCCAACGTCCTGACTTTC
CDR3aa: CASSMISGRPPGANVLTF